This T cell receptor beta chain was profiled in a study of graft-versus-host responses after intestinal transplantation. In the study overall: Grafts were multivisceral, liver-intestinal, or isolated intestinal. Induction with anti-thymocyte globulin, then tacrolimus and steroids for about 3 years, was given to all recipients.

Deletions cut 6 bases from V and 2 bases from J, with 10 bases between. CDR1 is KGHSH, CDR2 LQKENI, per germline. The CDR3 is 13 amino acids. TCRdb keeps only in-frame clones here, not all; method: immunoSEQ multiplex PCR. Of under 150,000 clones listed, roughly 91% are singletons. Note on this clone: The antigen remains unidentified.

The study's findings and limits: The study associated peak circulating GvH clone levels with early post-transplant HvG declines.

The sequenced sample was unstimulated CD4+ T cells sorted from spleen or lymph node cells, obtained before intestinal transplant. The rearrangement links TRBV18 to TRBJ1-2, with D uncertain. This receptor was obtained from a human donor who received an intestinal transplant. This CDR3 is CASSPDGNYGYTF. CDR3 DNA sequence: TGTGCCAGCTCGCCGGACGGGAACTATGGCTACACCTTC.